This TCR beta chain comes out of a study of T cells in Graves' hyperthyroidism and ophthalmopathy. The CDR3 is 12 amino acids. Germline values: CDR1 DFQATT, CDR2 SNEGSKA (reference sequence). Trimming stripped 4 bases from V and 2 bases from J, with 9 bases between. In this sample, this clonotype turned up many times. Graves' hyperthyroidism was deemed stable given no ophthalmopathy progression within 18 months. Those with hyperthyroidism were 18 to 65 years old, newly diagnosed, and ill for under 2 months. Each diagnosis drew on symptoms, thyroxine, TRAb, thyroid ultrasound and orbital computed tomography findings. Out of 10 ml of fresh peripheral blood came the PBMCs. RNA transcripts gave rise to amplified TCR beta CDR3 regions. First-round RT-PCR with HTBI primers amplified the TCR CDR3 region. TCRdb reprocessed the multiplex PCR reads via MiXCR and lists one record per CDR3 protein. The repertoire includes 550,000 to 600,000 distinct CDR3 sequences, over 15% of them detected once, and 18% sits in the top ten.

This receptor was identified in a woman aged 18 to 35 with Graves' hyperthyroidism. The sample comprised blood. The rearrangement uses TRBV20-1 and TRBJ2-7, with D tentatively TRBD2 (5 bases). The CDR3 loop is CSATREPYEQYF. As DNA, the CDR3 is TGCAGTGCTACTAGGGAGCCCTACGAGCAGTACTTC.